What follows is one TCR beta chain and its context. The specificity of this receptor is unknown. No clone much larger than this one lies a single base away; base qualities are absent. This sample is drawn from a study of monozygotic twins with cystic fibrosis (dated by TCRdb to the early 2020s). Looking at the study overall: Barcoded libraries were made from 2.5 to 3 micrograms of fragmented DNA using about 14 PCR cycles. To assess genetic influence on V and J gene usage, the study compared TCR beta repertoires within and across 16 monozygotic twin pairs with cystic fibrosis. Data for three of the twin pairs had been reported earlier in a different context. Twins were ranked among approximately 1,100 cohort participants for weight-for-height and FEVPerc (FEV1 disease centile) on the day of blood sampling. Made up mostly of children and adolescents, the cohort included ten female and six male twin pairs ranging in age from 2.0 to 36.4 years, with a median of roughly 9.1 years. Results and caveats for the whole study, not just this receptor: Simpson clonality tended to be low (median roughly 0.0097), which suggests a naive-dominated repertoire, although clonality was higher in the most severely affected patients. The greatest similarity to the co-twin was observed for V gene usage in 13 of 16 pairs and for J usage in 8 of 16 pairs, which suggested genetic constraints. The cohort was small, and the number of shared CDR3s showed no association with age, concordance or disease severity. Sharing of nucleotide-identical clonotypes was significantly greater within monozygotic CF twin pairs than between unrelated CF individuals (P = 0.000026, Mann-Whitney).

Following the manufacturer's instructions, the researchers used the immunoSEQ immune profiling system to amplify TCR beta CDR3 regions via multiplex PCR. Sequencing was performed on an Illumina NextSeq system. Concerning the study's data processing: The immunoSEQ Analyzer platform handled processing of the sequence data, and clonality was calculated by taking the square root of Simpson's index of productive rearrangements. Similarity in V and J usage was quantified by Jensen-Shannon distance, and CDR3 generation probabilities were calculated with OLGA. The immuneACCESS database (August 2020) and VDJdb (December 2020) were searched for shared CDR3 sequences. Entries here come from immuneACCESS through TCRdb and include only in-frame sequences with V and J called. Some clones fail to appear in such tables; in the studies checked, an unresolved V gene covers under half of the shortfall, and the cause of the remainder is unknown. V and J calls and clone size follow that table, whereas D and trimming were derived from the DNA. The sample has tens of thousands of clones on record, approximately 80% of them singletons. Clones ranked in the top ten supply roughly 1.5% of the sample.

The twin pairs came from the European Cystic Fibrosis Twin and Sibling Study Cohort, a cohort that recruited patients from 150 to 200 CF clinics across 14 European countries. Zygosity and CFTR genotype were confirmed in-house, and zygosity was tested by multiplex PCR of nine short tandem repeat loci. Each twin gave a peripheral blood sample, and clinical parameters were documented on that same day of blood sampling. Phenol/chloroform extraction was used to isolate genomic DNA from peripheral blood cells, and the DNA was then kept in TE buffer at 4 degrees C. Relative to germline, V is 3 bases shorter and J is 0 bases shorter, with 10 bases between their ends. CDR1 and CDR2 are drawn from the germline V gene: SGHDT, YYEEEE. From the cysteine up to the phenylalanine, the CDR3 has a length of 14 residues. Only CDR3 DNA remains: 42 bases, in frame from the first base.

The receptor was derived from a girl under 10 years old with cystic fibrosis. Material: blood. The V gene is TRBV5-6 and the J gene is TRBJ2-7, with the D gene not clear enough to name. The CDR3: CASSSFYSSYEQYF. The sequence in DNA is TGTGCCAGCAGCTCCTTTTATAGCTCCTACGAGCAGTACTTC. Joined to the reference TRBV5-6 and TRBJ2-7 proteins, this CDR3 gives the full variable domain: DAGVTQSPTHLIKTRGQQVTLRCSPKSGHDTVSWYQQALGQGPQFIFQYYEEEERQRGNFPDRFSGHQFPNYSSELNVNALLLGDSALYLCASSSFYSSYEQYFGPGTRLTVT.